Following are 19 T cell receptor beta chains from one sample sequenced in a study of T cell responses to AZD1222 COVID-19 vaccine. Repertoires were generated with immunoSEQ multiplex PCR, while TCRdb's copy carries only in-frame clones and drops some. The table shows around 100,000 clones, with about 90% occurring only once. Sequenced material: peripheral blood, taken on day 0 of MenACWY control vaccination. The receptors shown here come from an adult in good health.

The V and J genes are TRBV28 and TRBJ2-7; 9 positions agree with TRBD1. V lost 6 bases, J lost 4 bases, and 10 bases stayed unmatched. Germline V gene lookup returns CDR1 MDHEN and CDR2 SYDVKM. The CDR3 is 15 amino acids. This chain's CDR3 is CASSSTGTGIYEQYF. The CDR3 DNA sequence: TGTGCCAGCAGCTCAACCGGGACAGGGATATACGAGCAGTACTTC.

V is TRBV2 and J is TRBJ1-5, with 12 nucleotides matching TRBD1. The CDR3 is 16 residues long. Germline lookup yields CDR1 SNHLY and CDR2 FYNNEI. Trimming at V came to 6 bases and at J to 6 bases, leaving 9 bases not matched to a gene. The CDR3 here is CASSPPGQGAIQPQHF. CDR3 DNA: TGTGCCAGCAGCCCCCCGGGACAGGGGGCCATTCAGCCCCAGCATTTT.

The chain links TRBV7-9 to TRBJ2-2; D unclear. CDR3 length: 15 residues. The V end lost 6 bases, the J end lost 4 bases, and 15 bases lay between the germline ends. Germline V gives CDR1 SEHNR, CDR2 FQNEAQ (reference sequence). The CDR3: CASSPFIGSTGELFF. DNA of the CDR3: TGTGCCAGCAGTCCTTTCATAGGGTCCACCGGGGAGCTGTTTTTT.

Concerning this clone: The junction departs from the called germline gene at one end, perhaps through a read error. The V gene is TRBV7-7, the J gene TRBJ1-2; D ambiguous. CDR1 and CDR2 from the germline V gene are SSHAT and FNYEAQ (reference sequence). The CDR3 runs 13 residues. The CDR3 loop reads CASSFGANYGYTF. CDR3 DNA sequence: TGTGCTAGCAGCTTTGGCGCTAACTATGGCTACACCTTC. Supplemented by reference TRBV7-7 and TRBJ1-2, the full variable domain reads GAGVSQSPRYKVTKRGQDVTLRCDPISSHATLYWYQQALGQGPEFLTYFNYEAQPDKSGLPSDRFSAERPEGSISTLTIQRTEQRDSAMYRCASSFGANYGYTFGSGTRLTVV.

This clone was recorded once. J is TRBJ2-1 and V is TRBV2; D remains ambiguous. This CDR3 spans 11 amino acids. The ends were cut back, 3 bases at V and 12 bases at J, with 9 bases in the middle. Per germline, CDR1 SNHLY and CDR2 FYNNEI. The CDR3 protein is CASSERRRQFF. The CDR3 DNA reads as TGTGCCAGCAGTGAGAGGCGGAGGCAGTTCTTC.

The J gene is TRBJ1-1, the V gene TRBV11-2, with TRBD1 as a possible D gene (5 bases). V lost 5 bases and J 5 bases, leaving 21 bases between the germline ends. The CDR3 has 16 residues. Germline assignment: CDR1 SGHAT and CDR2 FQNNGV. The CDR3 sequence: CASSPITPRGRTEAFF. The CDR3, as DNA: TGTGCCAGCAGCCCTATAACCCCCCGGGGGAGAACTGAAGCTTTCTTT.

This clone was observed a handful of times. The chain uses TRBV19 and TRBJ1-1; perhaps TRBD1 as D (6 bases). The V gene lost 6 bases and the J gene lost 8 bases, with 10 bases spanning the gap. CDR3 length: 11 residues. Germline V lookup: CDR1 LNHDA, CDR2 SQIVND (reference sequence). CDR3 protein: CASSQTGEAFF. CDR3 coding DNA: TGTGCCAGTAGCCAGACAGGAGAAGCTTTCTTT.

The chain recombines TRBV19 with TRBJ2-7, with D possibly being TRBD2 (5 bases). Trimming cost V 3 bases and J 2 bases, with 11 bases left between them. This CDR3 is 14 amino acids long. Germline V CDR1 and CDR2: LNHDA, SQIVND (reference sequence). The CDR3 reads CASSIGGFTYEQYF. CDR3 DNA sequence: TGTGCCAGTAGTATTGGAGGATTTACCTACGAGCAGTACTTC.

This clone was detected once. The J gene is TRBJ2-1, the V gene TRBV18; D uncertain. V was clipped by 5 bases and J by 5 bases, with 10 bases between them. Germline-derived CDR1 and CDR2 are KGHSH and LQKENI. CDR3 length: 13 amino acids. CDR3: CASSFLVDNEQFF. CDR3 DNA: TGTGCCAGCTCATTCCTAGTAGACAATGAGCAGTTCTTC.

This chain links TRBV30 with TRBJ1-6; possibly TRBD1 for D (5 bases). With 2 bases removed from V and 4 bases from J, the gap between germline ends came to 9 bases. The CDR3 runs to 14 residues. Germline values: CDR1 GTSNPN, CDR2 SVGIG (reference sequence). CDR3 in amino acids: CAWSLGTYNSPLHF. CDR3 in DNA: TGTGCCTGGAGTTTGGGGACTTATAATTCACCCCTCCACTTT.

This chain joins TRBV12-3 or TRBV12-4 and TRBJ2-2; D is uncertain. Trimming cost V 2 bases and J 6 bases, with 7 bases left between them. This CDR3 has 13 residues. The CDR3 DNA is TGTGCCAGCAGTTTATCCCCCTCCGGGGAGCTGTTTTTT. As protein: CASSLSPSGELFF.

The V and J genes are TRBV4-3 and TRBJ2-2, with 9 bases identical to TRBD1. J lost 3 bases, V lost 5 bases, and 4 bases had no gene match. This CDR3 comprises 15 residues. The germline gives CDR1 LGHNA, CDR2 YSLEER. CDR3 residues: CASSTGQGYTGELFF. The CDR3, as DNA: TGCGCCAGCAGCACAGGACAGGGGTACACCGGGGAGCTGTTTTTT.

The chain is built from TRBV7-9 and TRBJ2-3, with 11 bases fitting TRBD1. The germline gives CDR1 SEHNR, CDR2 FQNEAQ (reference sequence). The CDR3 has 15 amino acids. The ends lost 6 bases at V and 4 bases at J; junction bases unmatched: 6. This CDR3 is CASRERDRGADTQYF. The DNA for the CDR3 is TGTGCCAGCAGGGAACGGGACAGGGGGGCAGATACGCAGTATTTT.

A few counts support this clone. The chain couples TRBV5-1 to TRBJ1-6, with no clear D. The CDR3 runs to 16 residues. Germline lookup yields CDR1 SGHRS and CDR2 YFSETQ. Deletions cut 4 bases from V and 11 bases from J, with 22 bases between. The DNA for the CDR3 is TGCGCCAGCAGCCAGGACGGCCCCGAGGTTGGGACACCCCTCCACTTT. This sequence encodes CASSQDGPEVGTPLHF.

The rearrangement uses TRBV19 and TRBJ1-4, with TRBD1 matching 7 bases. Losses at the gene ends were 6 bases for V and 7 bases for J; bases not matched to a gene: 17. Germline CDR1 LNHDA, CDR2 SQIVND (reference sequence). CDR3 size: 17 residues. The CDR3 loop is CASSVLLRDRLFEKLFF. The DNA of the CDR3 is TGTGCCAGTAGCGTCCTCCTCCGGGACAGACTATTTGAAAAACTGTTTTTT.

The chain joins TRBV19 to TRBJ1-2; maybe TRBD1 (5 bases). V was pared by 6 bases and J by 3 bases, with 17 bases between. Looked up from germline, CDR1 is LNHDA and CDR2 is SQIVND (reference sequence). There are 15 residues in the CDR3. As DNA, the CDR3 is TGTGCCAGTAGCTTCATACAGGCCCCTCACTATGGCTACACCTTC. This translates into CASSFIQAPHYGYTF.

The V call is TRBV28, the J call TRBJ2-7; 9 bases are a match to TRBD1. CDR1 is MDHEN and CDR2 is SYDVKM in the germline V gene. The V and J ends lost 2 bases and 5 bases, in that order; junction bases with no gene match: 1. The CDR3 consists of 13 residues. CDR3 amino acids: CASSLRTGDEQYF. CDR3 nucleotide sequence: TGTGCCAGCAGTTTACGGACAGGGGACGAGCAGTACTTC.

V is TRBV28 and J is TRBJ1-1; D is perhaps TRBD1 (5 bases). The ends were cut back, 11 bases at V and 2 bases at J, with 15 bases in the middle. In germline, CDR1 is MDHEN, CDR2 SYDVKM. CDR3 size: 13 residues. Written as DNA, the CDR3 is TGTGCCGGGCGCGGGGCGGTAAACACTGAAGCTTTCTTT. Translated: CAGRGAVNTEAFF.

This chain links TRBV4-1 with TRBJ1-4; TRBD1 matches at 10 bases. CDR1 MGHRA and CDR2 YSYEKL come from the germline V gene. V was clipped by 3 bases and J by 4 bases; unmatched bases: 5. This CDR3 is built from 16 residues. CDR3 DNA: TGCGCCAGCAGCCAGGGACAGGGGTGGGGTAATGAAAAACTGTTTTTT. Amino acids: CASSQGQGWGNEKLFF.